The sequence of this TCR beta chain was determined in a study of shared clonotypes between healthy human individuals. Looking at the study overall: Those who served as donors were a couple of women and a few men between the ages of 18 and 49. Study-level findings and limits: Between a few donors, naive CD4 clonotypes were shared at a level of approximately 5%.

As concerns this clone: Its antigen is not identified.

Using around 180 ng DNA, around 30,000 T cell genomes, the sorted-subset replicate PCRs were run. The data were produced by immunoSEQ multiplex PCR, yet TCRdb's version contains in-frame clones alone and is incomplete. The repertoire holds 2.3 million or so clones, with approximately 95% as singletons. The healthy adult donors were HIV-negative and reported no recent acute infections or vaccinations. The CDR3 is made up of 17 amino acids. The germline V and J ends were trimmed by 1 base and 2 bases, with 18 bases remaining between them. The germline V gene encodes CDR1 SGDLS and CDR2 YYNGEE. This receptor was taken from a man between 18 and 29 years old in good health. Some clones in this sample may be carry-over from other donors' samples. The J gene is TRBJ1-2, the V gene TRBV9; D gene unclear. What was sequenced was naive CD4+ T cells from PBMCs. Subset denoted: CD45RA+ positively selected. In nucleotides, the CDR3 is TGTGCCAGCAGCGTAAGCGCAGGTCCGACACGAAACTATGGCTACACCTTC. Residues: CASSVSAGPTRNYGYTF.